The 25 T cell receptor beta chains listed next were all sequenced from one sample in a study of T-cell reconstitution after alpha-beta-depleted transplantation in children. Library preparation (for TCRbeta) was performed with unique molecular identifiers. TCRdb passed the PCR reads through MiXCR, listing each CDR3 protein once. The sample has fewer than 150,000 distinct CDR3 sequences, under 30% seen once. The source material was PBMCs, mostly from graft donor cells, sampled 180 days after TCRalphabeta/CD19-depleted stem cell transplant. The receptors stem from a male patient between 2 and 9 years old who had a stem cell transplant for chronic granulomatous disease, so the T cells may come from the graft donor.

The chain carries TRBV5-1 and TRBJ2-7; TRBD2 aligns across 8 bases. Losses at the gene ends were 4 bases for V and 12 bases for J; bases not matched to a gene: 12. Germline assignment: CDR1 SGHRS and CDR2 YFSETQ. The CDR3 extends over 13 amino acids. CDR3 sequence (DNA): TGCGCCAGCAGCACCGAAGTCGGGGGGGCCACGTACTTC. It codes for CASSTEVGGATYF. Based on the CDR3 plus reference TRBV5-1 and TRBJ2-7, the full variable domain is KAGVTQTPRYLIKTRGQQVTLSCSPISGHRSVSWYQQTPGQGLQFLFEYFSETQRNKGNFPGRFSGRQFSNSRSEMNVSTLELGDSALYLCASSTEVGGATYFGPGTRLTVT.

The table lists this clonotype with many counts. The chain has TRBV12-3 or TRBV12-4 and TRBJ1-1; 9 bases line up with TRBD1. This CDR3 has 16 residues. V shed 3 bases, J shed 0 bases, and the junction held 5 bases outside the gene matches. Here the CDR3 reads CASSFRTGVMNTEAFF. DNA for the CDR3: TGTGCCAGCAGTTTTAGGACAGGGGTCATGAACACTGAAGCTTTCTTT.

This clonotype occurred many times. This chain connects TRBV12-3 or TRBV12-4 to TRBJ2-5; D perhaps matches TRBD2 (5 bases). The V end lost 6 bases, the J end lost 4 bases, and 15 bases lay between the germline ends. The CDR3 extends over 14 amino acids. The CDR3 nucleotides are TGTGCCAGCAGCTTACCCCGACGGGGAGAGACCCAGTACTTC. Translated: CASSLPRRGETQYF.

This clonotype was counted only a few times. The V and J genes are TRBV6-5 and TRBJ2-1; 7 bases are shared with TRBD1. Per germline, CDR1 MNHEY and CDR2 SVGAGI. The CDR3 has 13 residues. Trimming at V came to 10 bases and at J to 9 bases, leaving 12 bases not matched to a gene. The DNA of the CDR3 is TGTGCCACGACAGGGCCGATGTTGGGTGAGCAGTTCTTC. Its protein product is CATTGPMLGEQFF.

This chain uses TRBV12-3 or TRBV12-4 with TRBJ1-1, with 9 bases fitting TRBD1. Trimming took 2 bases from V and 1 from J; bases not matched to a gene: 11. This CDR3 is 18 amino acids long. The CDR3 region is CASSLNNAWTGANTEAFF. In DNA form, the CDR3 reads TGTGCCAGCAGTTTAAATAACGCCTGGACAGGGGCGAACACTGAAGCTTTCTTT.

This chain uses TRBV10-3 with TRBJ2-7, with D possibly TRBD1 on 6 matching bases. The V end was cut by 1 base, the J end by 1 base, with 23 bases between. The germline V gene has CDR1 ENHRY and CDR2 SYGVKD. The CDR3 length is 19 residues. The CDR3 DNA follows: TGTGCCATCAGTGAGTATACTAAACAGGGATCAACTTTATCCTACGAGCAGTACTTC. It is translated as CAISEYTKQGSTLSYEQYF.

The chain uses TRBV25-1 and TRBJ1-1, with D possibly matching TRBD1 (6 bases). The CDR3 runs to 13 residues. Germline-derived CDR1 and CDR2 are MGHDK and SYGVNS. Trimming pared 3 bases from V and 1 base from J, leaving 6 bases between. The CDR3 DNA follows: TGTGCCAGCAGTGAGGGACAGAACACTGAAGCTTTCTTT. It is translated as CASSEGQNTEAFF.

This clonotype was seen repeatedly, ten times or more. This chain joins TRBV5-5 and TRBJ2-1; the D gene is possibly TRBD2 (7 bases). Trimming stripped 7 bases from V and 0 bases from J, with 14 bases between. CDR1 and CDR2 (germline): SGHKS, YYEKEE (reference sequence). This CDR3 region has 15 residues. In nucleotides, the CDR3 is TGTGCCAGCCATGGGGGGGCCAGCTCCTACAATGAGCAGTTCTTC. Residues: CASHGGASSYNEQFF.

This clonotype was seen more than once but under ten times. This rearrangement joins TRBV5-4 to TRBJ1-2; D uncertain. V was trimmed by 4 bases and J by 3 bases, leaving 7 bases between them. The CDR3 spans 12 residues. Germline CDR1 is SGHNT and CDR2 is YYREEE (reference sequence). The chain's CDR3 is CASSPGDYGYTF. The DNA for the CDR3 is TGTGCCAGCAGCCCGGGTGACTATGGCTACACCTTC.

Concerning this clonotype itself: An end of the junction differs from the germline gene, which may be a read error. V gene TRBV20-1 combines with J gene TRBJ2-3; the D gene is possibly TRBD1 (5 bases). CDR3 length: 12 amino acids. The germline V gene has CDR1 DFQATT and CDR2 SNEGSKA (reference sequence). DNA of the CDR3: TGCAGTGCTAATACAGGCACGGATACGCAGTATTTT. Its translation is CSANTGTDTQYF.

This clonotype was detected ten times or more. This chain connects TRBV20-1 to TRBJ2-7; the D is unclear. V lost 0 bases and J 4 bases, leaving 13 bases between the germline ends. The CDR3 has 14 residues. CDR1 and CDR2 (germline): DFQATT, SNEGSKA (reference sequence). As DNA, the CDR3 is TGCAGTGCTAGAGATCGTCTTTCCCGATACGAGCAGTACTTC. As protein: CSARDRLSRYEQYF.

This clonotype occurred many times. This chain joins TRBV9 and TRBJ1-3, with 7 bases that match TRBD1. The junction had 7 bases not matched to a gene; V was cut back by 0 bases and J by 4 bases. The V gene's germline CDR1 is SGDLS and CDR2 YYNGEE. The CDR3 consists of 16 residues. Written as DNA, the CDR3 is TGTGCCAGCAGCGTAGCATCCGGGACAGACGGAAACACCATATATTTT. This sequence encodes CASSVASGTDGNTIYF.

This clonotype has a count of ten or more. The CDR3 reads CASSPHEIYEQYF. The CDR3 DNA is TGTGCCAGCAGCCCCCACGAGATCTACGAGCAGTACTTC. The V call is TRBV7-9, the J call TRBJ2-7; no reliable D call. The CDR3 runs 13 residues. V lost 5 bases and J 3 bases, leaving 11 bases between the germline ends. CDR1 is SEHNR and CDR2 is FQNEAQ in the germline V gene (reference sequence).

Many counts were recorded for this clonotype. The chain is built from TRBV5-1 and TRBJ2-3; 9 positions agree with TRBD2. The CDR3 totals 14 residues. V lost 6 bases, J lost 4 bases, and 6 bases stayed unmatched. Germline V gives CDR1 SGHRS, CDR2 YFSETQ. CDR3 coding DNA: TGCGCCAGCACCCTAGCGGGGCCGCCAGATACGCAGTATTTT. This translates into CASTLAGPPDTQYF.

This clonotype was counted between two and nine times. The rearrangement uses TRBV12-3 or TRBV12-4 and TRBJ2-3; weak D call: TRBD2 (6 bases). This CDR3 comprises 16 residues. V was cut by 6 bases and J by 0 bases, with 16 bases left in between. The CDR3 DNA follows: TGTGCCAGCAGCCGGGGGAGCCTCCTGAGCACAGATACGCAGTATTTT. It codes for CASSRGSLLSTDTQYF.

Ten or more counts support this clonotype. Here the CDR3 reads CASSSIAGERETQYF. CDR3 DNA: TGTGCCAGCAGTTCGATAGCGGGGGAGAGGGAGACCCAGTACTTC. This rearrangement joins TRBV6-2 or TRBV6-3 to TRBJ2-5; 9 nucleotides agree with TRBD2. The CDR3 spans 15 residues. Germline loops: CDR1 MNHEY, CDR2 SVGEGT. Trimming removed 4 bases from V and 5 bases from J; junction bases left unmatched: 8.

Notes on this clonotype: A single base separates this from a much larger clone, so it may be a read error. The gene calls are TRBV19 and TRBJ1-2; possibly TRBD1 for D (5 bases). Germline loops: CDR1 LNHDA, CDR2 SQIVND (reference sequence). The CDR3 has 14 residues. V was pared by 8 bases and J by 0 bases, with 13 bases between. The CDR3 nucleotides are TGTGCCAGTGGTAGGACAATGACTAACTATGGCTACACCTTC. This gives the protein CASGRTMTNYGYTF.

The chain has TRBV2 and TRBJ2-7; D is perhaps TRBD1 or TRBD2 (5 bases each). V lost 6 bases to trimming and J lost 5 bases, with 14 bases between them. Germline CDR1 is SNHLY and CDR2 is FYNNEI. The CDR3 is 13 amino acids. The CDR3 DNA reads TGTGCCAGCAGGGCTTGGTTGGGGGACGAGCAGTACTTC. Amino acid sequence: CASRAWLGDEQYF.

This chain connects TRBV12-3 or TRBV12-4 to TRBJ2-2, with TRBD2 matching 8 bases. Trimming removed 7 bases from V and 2 bases from J; junction bases left unmatched: 6. This CDR3 is 15 amino acids long. The CDR3 loop reads CASTPSGFNTGELFF. CDR3 DNA: TGTGCCAGCACCCCTAGCGGGTTTAACACCGGGGAGCTGTTTTTT.

This clonotype was seen a handful of times. The V call is TRBV9, the J call TRBJ2-7; tentatively, D is TRBD1 (5 bases). V lost 4 bases, J lost 2 bases, and 10 bases lay in between. This CDR3 has 13 residues. Germline assignment: CDR1 SGDLS and CDR2 YYNGEE. CDR3 sequence: CASSPQGAYEQYF. CDR3 bases: TGTGCCAGCAGCCCTCAGGGTGCCTACGAGCAGTACTTC.

This clonotype occurred many times. The V and J genes are TRBV12-3 or TRBV12-4 and TRBJ1-5; tentative D call: TRBD1 (5 bases). V was shortened by 7 bases and J by 4 bases, with 8 bases between the two germline ends. There are 12 residues in the CDR3. The CDR3, as DNA: TGTGCCAGCACCAGACAGAATCAGCCCCAGCATTTT. As protein: CASTRQNQPQHF.

This clonotype was seen more than once but under ten times. This chain connects TRBV29-1 to TRBJ2-7, with a tentative D call TRBD2 (5 bases). CDR3 length equals 15 residues. Trimming cost V 0 bases and J 0 bases, with 12 bases left between them. Per germline, CDR1 SQVTM and CDR2 ANQGSEA. CDR3 residues: CSVEDRGKSSYEQYF. For the CDR3, the DNA is TGCAGCGTTGAAGATCGGGGTAAAAGCTCCTACGAGCAGTACTTC.

Many counts were recorded for this clonotype. The gene calls are TRBV7-3 and TRBJ2-2, with D possibly matching TRBD1 (6 bases). The germline V gene has CDR1 SGHTA and CDR2 FQGTGA. This CDR3 has 16 residues. V dropped 3 bases and J dropped 5 bases, with 16 bases sitting between them. Here the CDR3 reads CASSFKGEVGTGELFF. In DNA form, the CDR3 reads TGTGCCAGCAGCTTCAAGGGGGAAGTTGGGACCGGGGAGCTGTTTTTT.

A few counts support this clonotype. The V call is TRBV29-1, the J call TRBJ2-5; 7 bases map to TRBD2. Trimming at V came to 6 bases and at J to 1 base, leaving 8 bases not matched to a gene. CDR3 length: 14 amino acids. The germline V gene has CDR1 SQVTM and CDR2 ANQGSEA. The DNA of the CDR3 is TGCAGCGTATACCAAGCGGGGCCCCAAGAGACCCAGTACTTC. Its translation: CSVYQAGPQETQYF. The whole variable domain, remainder taken from reference TRBV29-1 and TRBJ2-5, is SAVISQKPSRDICQRGTSLTIQCQVDSQVTMMFWYRQQPGQSLTLIATANQGSEATYESGFVIDKFPISRPNLTFSTLTVSNMSPEDSSIYLCSVYQAGPQETQYFGPGTRLLVL.

The chain links TRBV5-1 to TRBJ2-5; D unclear. Germline lookup yields CDR1 SGHRS and CDR2 YFSETQ. There are 13 residues in the CDR3. V lost 0 bases to trimming and J lost 2 bases, with 5 bases between them. The CDR3 loop reads CASSLDWQETQYF. The CDR3 DNA follows: TGCGCCAGCAGCTTGGACTGGCAAGAGACCCAGTACTTC.